Below, 11 T cell receptor beta chains from the same sample are listed, as sequenced in a study of blood T cell repertoires in COVID-19. TCRdb's copy holds only in-frame clones and misses some; the assay was immunoSEQ multiplex PCR. The table lists some 200,000 clones, roughly 85% of them singletons. Sequencing used PBMCs or T cells enriched from blood (not recorded which). These receptors originate from a woman aged 45 to 65 who had been exposed to COVID-19.

The rearrangement links TRBV18 to TRBJ1-5; D is perhaps TRBD1 (6 bases). Germline V CDR1 and CDR2: KGHSH, LQKENI. This CDR3 comprises 15 residues. V gave up 6 bases and J gave up 2 bases, with 14 bases separating them. CDR3 amino acids: CASSQGTSGNQPQHF. The CDR3 nucleotides read TGTGCCAGCTCCCAAGGGACATCAGGCAATCAGCCCCAGCATTTT.

V gene TRBV3-1 (or the pseudogene TRBV3-2) combines with J gene TRBJ2-1; 14 bases agree with TRBD2. The CDR3 runs 18 residues. The ends lost 1 base at V and 4 bases at J; junction bases unmatched: 6. Germline assignment: CDR1 LGHDT and CDR2 YNNKEL (reference sequence). The CDR3 sequence: CASSQGLAGGPRYNEQFF. Written as DNA, the CDR3 is TGTGCCAGCAGCCAAGGACTAGCGGGGGGGCCGAGATACAATGAGCAGTTCTTC.

V usage is TRBV19 and J usage is TRBJ2-1; no firm D call. Per the germline V gene, CDR1 is LNHDA and CDR2 is SQIVND (reference sequence). CDR3 size: 14 residues. The V end lost 3 bases, the J end lost 6 bases, and 12 bases lay between the germline ends. The CDR3: CASSMGRSGNEQFF. CDR3 DNA: TGTGCCAGTAGTATGGGTAGGTCAGGCAATGAGCAGTTCTTC.

This clone was detected once. The CDR3 DNA follows: TGCAGCGTTTGGGAGGGGGGGAACACTGAAGCTTTCTTT. Amino acids: CSVWEGGNTEAFF. The chain links TRBV29-1 to TRBJ1-1; TRBD1 is a possible D gene (6 bases). Germline-derived CDR1 and CDR2 are SQVTM and ANQGSEA. CDR3 length equals 13 residues. The V end was cut by 5 bases, the J end by 1 base, with 11 bases between.

The chain joins TRBV7-2 to TRBJ2-2; a possible D gene is TRBD1 (6 bases). Germline loops: CDR1 SGHTA, CDR2 FQGNSA. This CDR3 comprises 16 residues. Trimming cost V 2 bases and J 1 base, with 11 bases left between them. CDR3 sequence: CASSLRGGVNTGELFF. Written as DNA, the CDR3 is TGTGCCAGCAGCTTAAGAGGGGGAGTGAACACCGGGGAGCTGTTTTTT.

The V gene is TRBV7-2, the J gene TRBJ1-2; tentatively, D is TRBD1 (6 bases). V shed 5 bases and J shed 8 bases, with 18 bases lying between them. Per the germline V gene, CDR1 is SGHTA and CDR2 is FQGNSA. This CDR3 is 14 amino acids long. The CDR3 region has the DNA TGTGCCAGCAGCCTCCCTGTGGGGGCAAGAGGCTACACCTTC. Its protein product is CASSLPVGARGYTF.

The CDR3 DNA sequence: TGTGCCAGCAGCTTCTCCGGGGGGGCCGGTTACAATGAGCAGTTCTTC. Residues: CASSFSGGAGYNEQFF. This chain links TRBV7-2 with TRBJ2-1, with 8 bases identical to TRBD2. Trimming cost V 3 bases and J 4 bases; bases outside gene matches: 8. This CDR3 contains 16 residues. Germline V gene sequence: CDR1 SGHTA, CDR2 FQGNSA.

The gene calls are TRBV3-1 (or the pseudogene TRBV3-2) and TRBJ1-4; TRBD1 matches 8 bases. This CDR3 spans 15 amino acids. Per germline, CDR1 LGHDT and CDR2 YNNKEL (reference sequence). With 2 bases clipped from V and 8 bases from J, the junction kept 7 bases outside the gene matches. CDR3: CASSQPGTGGEKLFF. The CDR3 nucleotides are TGTGCCAGCAGCCAACCCGGGACAGGTGGCGAAAAACTGTTTTTT.

The chain uses TRBV7-2 and TRBJ2-5; D is undetermined. The length of the CDR3 is 13 residues. Trimming took 1 base from V and 3 from J, leaving 6 bases between them. The germline V gene has CDR1 SGHTA and CDR2 FQGNSA. CDR3 nucleotide sequence: TGTGCCAGCAGCTTAGGGGCAGAAGAGACCCAGTACTTC. As protein: CASSLGAEETQYF. The full variable domain, rest sourced from reference TRBV7-2 and TRBJ2-5, is GAGVSQSPSNKVTEKGKDVELRCDPISGHTALYWYRQSLGQGLEFLIYFQGNSAPDKSGLPSDRFSAERTGGSVSTLTIQRTQQEDSAVYLCASSLGAEETQYFGPGTRLLVL.

This rearrangement joins TRBV19 to TRBJ1-6; TRBD1 is a possible D gene (5 bases). Trimming took 7 bases from V and 4 from J, leaving 14 bases between them. This CDR3 is 15 amino acids long. Germline CDR1 and CDR2: LNHDA and SQIVND (reference sequence). The CDR3 region has the DNA TGTGCCAGTACCCCGGACGGGGGTTATAATTCACCCCTCCACTTT. Its protein product is CASTPDGGYNSPLHF.

The chain is built from TRBV15 and TRBJ1-2, with D perhaps TRBD1 (6 bases). The V and J ends lost 8 bases and 3 bases respectively, with 10 bases between them. Looked up from germline, CDR1 is LNHNV and CDR2 is YYDKDF (reference sequence). CDR3 length: 12 amino acids. The CDR3 DNA reads TGTGCCACCCAGGGGTGGGACTATGGCTACACCTTC. It translates to CATQGWDYGYTF. The full variable domain, its missing parts supplied by reference TRBV15 and TRBJ1-2, is DAMVIQNPRYQVTQFGKPVTLSCSQTLNHNVMYWYQQKSSQAPKLLFHYYDKDFNNEADTPDNFQSRRPNTSFCFLDIRSPGLGDTAMYLCATQGWDYGYTFGSGTRLTVV.